This T cell receptor beta chain derives from a study of blood T cell repertoires in COVID-19. About the study: T cells, B-cell-depleted T cells, or PBMCs provided the cDNA or gDNA that served as material.

The table lists this clone with a few counts. The protocol was immunoSEQ multiplex PCR, while the TCRdb copy is restricted to in-frame clones and leaves out a portion. Altogether 250,000 to 350,000 clones are present, 89% being singletons, with the ten largest covering roughly 0.92%. V lost 3 bases to trimming and J lost 6 bases; unmatched junction nucleotides: 3. CDR1 is GTSNPN, CDR2 SVGIG, per germline (reference sequence). This CDR3 contains 13 residues. The sample consisted of peripheral blood. The rearrangement joins TRBV30 to TRBJ1-5; 9 bases align to TRBD1. This TCR derives from a woman in her forties who had recovered from COVID-19. Written as DNA, the CDR3 is TGTGCCTGGAGCACAGGGGGCTCTCAGCCCCAGCATTTT. This codes for CAWSTGGSQPQHF.